The 31 T cell receptor beta chains below come from one sample, sequenced in a study of cytomegalovirus exposure and HLA in healthy donors. A multiplex PCR was run with 60 Vbeta primers and 13 Jbeta primers. Using immunoSEQ multiplex PCR, the repertoire was profiled, and TCRdb retains in-frame clones only, with some absent. Seen here are 200,000 to 300,000 clones, roughly four fifths observed once, and the top ten hold 2% to 2.5%. Sample: PBMCs. The receptors originated from a woman aged 40 to 49 in good health and CMV-seropositive.

The chain has TRBV9 and TRBJ2-7, with D possibly being TRBD1 (7 bases). Germline V gene lookup returns CDR1 SGDLS and CDR2 YYNGEE. The V and J ends lost 4 bases and 4 bases respectively, with 12 bases between them. The CDR3 length is 13 residues. The CDR3 coding sequence is TGTGCCAGCAGCCCAGGGGGGCCGTACGAGCAGTACTTC. Amino acid sequence: CASSPGGPYEQYF.

This chain links TRBV19 with TRBJ1-1, with D possibly being TRBD1 (6 bases). Germline CDR1 and CDR2: LNHDA and SQIVND (reference sequence). Trimming left V 0 bases short and J 1 base short, with 18 bases between. This CDR3 has 18 residues. This CDR3 is CASSIERLRTGRNTEAFF. The CDR3 DNA sequence: TGTGCCAGTAGTATAGAGCGTCTAAGAACAGGGCGGAACACTGAAGCTTTCTTT.

The genes are TRBV5-6 and TRBJ1-1; weak D call: TRBD1 (6 bases). V gave up 4 bases and J gave up 3 bases, with 16 bases separating them. The CDR3 length is 15 residues. Germline values: CDR1 SGHDT, CDR2 YYEEEE. CDR3 nucleotide sequence: TGTGCCAGCAGCAAACCGCCGGGACAATACACTGAAGCTTTCTTT. As protein: CASSKPPGQYTEAFF. Looking up the rest from reference TRBV5-6 and TRBJ1-1 gives the full variable domain: DAGVTQSPTHLIKTRGQQVTLRCSPKSGHDTVSWYQQALGQGPQFIFQYYEEEERQRGNFPDRFSGHQFPNYSSELNVNALLLGDSALYLCASSKPPGQYTEAFFGQGTRLTVV.

This chain's CDR3 is CSVGPYNEQFF. DNA of the CDR3: TGCAGCGTTGGGCCGTACAATGAGCAGTTCTTC. The chain joins TRBV29-1 to TRBJ2-1; no clear D gene. The CDR3 covers 11 residues. Germline CDR1 SQVTM, CDR2 ANQGSEA. V was shortened by 4 bases and J by 4 bases, with 5 bases between the two germline ends.

This sequence joins TRBV25-1 and TRBJ1-2; a weak D match, TRBD1 (5 bases). Looked up from germline, CDR1 is MGHDK and CDR2 is SYGVNS. This CDR3 contains 14 residues. Trimming removed 3 bases from V and 9 bases from J, with 17 bases in between. The CDR3 DNA sequence: TGTGCCAGCAGTGAGGGTGGGAGGGGTATCAGCTACACCTTC. Protein: CASSEGGRGISYTF.

The CDR3 region is CASSPEGQRRGTQYF. In DNA form, the CDR3 reads TGTGCCAGCAGTCCCGAGGGACAGCGAAGAGGGACCCAGTACTTC. This rearrangement joins TRBV28 to TRBJ2-5, with 7 bases identical to TRBD1. V gave up 5 bases and J gave up 7 bases; unmatched junction bases: 13. Germline V lookup: CDR1 MDHEN, CDR2 SYDVKM. The CDR3 runs to 15 residues. The full variable domain, completed using reference TRBV28 and TRBJ2-5, is DVKVTQSSRYLVKRTGEKVFLECVQDMDHENMFWYRQDPGLGLRLIYFSYDVKMKEKGDIPEGYSVSREKKERFSLILESASTNQTSMYLCASSPEGQRRGTQYFGPGTRLLVL.

The rearrangement joins TRBV2 to TRBJ2-2, with 8 bases matching TRBD2. The germline CDR1 and CDR2 sequences are SNHLY and FYNNEI. CDR3 length: 15 amino acids. Trimming removed 3 bases from V and 4 bases from J; junction bases left unmatched: 4. The CDR3 sequence is CASSEWLAGTGELFF. The CDR3, as DNA: TGTGCCAGCAGTGAGTGGCTAGCGGGCACCGGGGAGCTGTTTTTT.

The chain couples TRBV30 to TRBJ2-5, with 7 bases that match TRBD2. The tail of the sequence fits TRBJ2-7 better, so the J call may be wrong. The CDR3 is 11 amino acids. Germline V CDR1 and CDR2: GTSNPN, SVGIG (reference sequence). CDR3 bases: TGTGCCTTGACTAGCAGTTACGAGCAGTACTTC. Protein: CALTSSYEQYF.

The V gene is TRBV11-2, the J gene TRBJ2-1; D may be TRBD2 (6 bases). CDR1 is SGHAT and CDR2 is FQNNGV in the germline V gene. Deletions cut 0 bases from V and 2 bases from J, with 8 bases between. This CDR3 is 15 amino acids long. CDR3 sequence (DNA): TGTGCCAGCAGCTTAGAAGCGGGTGCCTACAATGAGCAGTTCTTC. Its translation: CASSLEAGAYNEQFF. The whole variable domain, filled in from reference TRBV11-2 and TRBJ2-1, reads EAGVAQSPRYKIIEKRQSVAFWCNPISGHATLYWYQQILGQGPKLLIQFQNNGVVDDSQLPKDRFSAERLKGVDSTLKIQPAKLEDSAVYLCASSLEAGAYNEQFFGPGTRLTVL.

The CDR3 DNA is TGTGCCAGCACAAGTGGACTAGCGTTAGCCAAAAACATTCAGTACTTC. Residues: CASTSGLALAKNIQYF. The chain links TRBV18 to TRBJ2-4; 9 bases align to TRBD2. V lost 8 bases and J lost 0; bases outside the gene matches: 8. CDR1 is KGHSH and CDR2 is LQKENI in the germline V gene. The CDR3 runs to 16 residues.

The chain combines TRBV9 with TRBJ2-3, with TRBD1 matching over 8 bases. This CDR3 spans 17 amino acids. With V trimmed by 0 bases and J by 10 bases, 16 bases remained unmatched. CDR1 is SGDLS and CDR2 is YYNGEE in the germline V gene. CDR3 DNA sequence: TGTGCCAGCAGCGTAGCACCCAGGGGGCGGAAGCCGCCATCGCAGTATTTT. Its protein product is CASSVAPRGRKPPSQYF.

The sample holds a few counts of this clone. The chain combines TRBV27 with TRBJ2-2; the D gene is possibly TRBD2 (5 bases). Trimming pared 6 bases from V and 6 bases from J, leaving 17 bases between. This CDR3 spans 15 amino acids. Germline lookup yields CDR1 MNHEY and CDR2 SMNVEV (reference sequence). This CDR3 is CASSPRTGDPGELFF. The CDR3, as DNA: TGTGCCAGCAGCCCAAGGACCGGGGATCCCGGGGAGCTGTTTTTT.

Notes on this clone: Other nucleotide sequences from this sample produce the same CDR3. The chain combines TRBV6-5 with TRBJ2-5; 11 bases line up with TRBD2. The J call may be in error: the DNA end matches TRBJ2-7 better. Germline lookup yields CDR1 MNHEY and CDR2 SVGAGI. CDR3 size: 15 residues. CDR3 bases: TGTGCCAGCAGTTACCTAGCGGGAGGCTCCTACGAGCAGTACTTC. It specifies CASSYLAGGSYEQYF.

The chain couples TRBV27 to TRBJ1-5; 8 bases map to TRBD1. Looked up from germline, CDR1 is MNHEY and CDR2 is SMNVEV (reference sequence). The CDR3 has 17 amino acids. V was pared by 2 bases and J by 0 bases, with 6 bases of the junction left unmatched. The chain's CDR3 is CASSLRDGQGSNQPQHF. Here the CDR3 DNA reads TGTGCCAGCAGTTTAAGGGACGGACAGGGTAGCAATCAGCCCCAGCATTTT.

The chain is built from TRBV6-1 and TRBJ1-1; 7 bases agree with TRBD1. Unmatched junction bases numbered 9, after V lost 0 bases and J lost 2 bases. The CDR3 consists of 17 residues. The germline V gene encodes CDR1 MNHNS and CDR2 SASEGT. Here the CDR3 reads CASSEALSTGANTEAFF. DNA for the CDR3: TGTGCCAGCAGTGAAGCCTTATCTACAGGGGCCAACACTGAAGCTTTCTTT.

The chain couples TRBV4-3 to TRBJ1-2, with a possible D match to TRBD1 (5 bases). The germline V and J ends were trimmed by 4 bases and 4 bases, with 10 bases remaining between them. This CDR3 comprises 13 residues. Germline V gene lookup returns CDR1 LGHNA and CDR2 YSLEER. CDR3 protein: CASSRRGGYGYTF. The CDR3 coding sequence is TGCGCCAGCAGCCGTCGCGGGGGCTATGGCTACACCTTC.

J is TRBJ1-2 and V is TRBV5-3; D is perhaps TRBD1 (5 bases). TRBV5-3 qualifies as an ORF whose function is uncertain. The CDR3 totals 16 residues. The V gene lost 0 bases and the J gene lost 2 bases, with 14 bases spanning the gap. CDR3 nucleotides: TGTGCCAGAAGCTTGGCCGCGGGGGTGGGGAACTATGGCTACACCTTC. This codes for CARSLAAGVGNYGYTF.

The V and J genes are TRBV4-1 and TRBJ1-4, with D unresolved. V shed 3 bases and J shed 5 bases, with 10 bases lying between them. Germline V CDR1 and CDR2: MGHRA, YSYEKL. The CDR3 is 14 residues long. CDR3: CASSHATGNEKLFF. The CDR3 nucleotides are TGCGCCAGCAGCCATGCCACGGGAAATGAAAAACTGTTTTTT.

V and J are TRBV18 and TRBJ1-1; D is possibly TRBD1 (5 bases). This CDR3 region has 15 residues. From germline, CDR1 is KGHSH and CDR2 LQKENI. The germline V and J ends were trimmed by 6 bases and 3 bases, with 17 bases remaining between them. The CDR3 loop reads CASSRVPGGDTEAFF. Written as DNA, the CDR3 is TGTGCCAGCTCGCGGGTCCCTGGGGGGGACACTGAAGCTTTCTTT. The full variable domain, its missing parts supplied by reference TRBV18 and TRBJ1-1, is NAGVMQNPRHLVRRRGQEARLRCSPMKGHSHVYWYRQLPEEGLKFMVYLQKENIIDESGMPKERFSAEFPKEGPSILRIQQVVRGDSAAYFCASSRVPGGDTEAFFGQGTRLTVV.

Points on this clone: At the DNA level, this CDR3 is encoded by other sequences in the same sample as well. The rearrangement links TRBV5-1 to TRBJ2-1; TRBD2 agrees at 7 bases. CDR1 and CDR2 from the germline V gene are SGHRS and YFSETQ. The CDR3 extends over 14 amino acids. J lost 5 bases, V lost 0 bases, and 2 bases had no gene match. This chain's CDR3 is CASSLGGRDNEQFF. CDR3 coding DNA: TGCGCCAGCAGCTTGGGCGGGAGAGACAATGAGCAGTTCTTC. Filled out from reference TRBV5-1 and TRBJ2-1, the complete variable domain reads KAGVTQTPRYLIKTRGQQVTLSCSPISGHRSVSWYQQTPGQGLQFLFEYFSETQRNKGNFPGRFSGRQFSNSRSEMNVSTLELGDSALYLCASSLGGRDNEQFFGPGTRLTVL.

The genes are TRBV6-5 and TRBJ1-1; no reliable D call. V was pared by 3 bases and J by 0 bases, with 14 bases between. The CDR3 runs to 16 residues. Germline values: CDR1 MNHEY, CDR2 SVGAGI. The DNA of the CDR3 is TGTGCCAGCAGTTATGAACATTCCCGATTGAACACTGAAGCTTTCTTT. It yields the protein CASSYEHSRLNTEAFF.

This clone turned up a few times. This chain connects TRBV7-3 to TRBJ2-3, with D uncertain. The V end was cut by 5 bases, the J end by 2 bases, with 17 bases between. Germline CDR1 is SGHTA and CDR2 is FQGTGA. The length of the CDR3 is 16 residues. CDR3: CASSLNGGVNTDTQYF. In nucleotides, the CDR3 is TGTGCCAGCAGCCTAAATGGCGGAGTCAACACAGATACGCAGTATTTT.

The chain carries TRBV30 and TRBJ1-1; D uncertain. The CDR3 spans 13 residues. Germline V gives CDR1 GTSNPN, CDR2 SVGIG (reference sequence). Between the trimmed V and J ends, which lost 3 bases and 3 bases, there was a span of 11 bases. The CDR3 sequence is CAWSPFSDTEAFF. Written as DNA, the CDR3 is TGTGCCTGGAGCCCCTTTTCAGACACTGAAGCTTTCTTT.

The J gene is TRBJ2-2, the V gene TRBV19, with unresolved D. Trimming pared 8 bases from V and 1 base from J, leaving 11 bases between. Germline V lookup: CDR1 LNHDA, CDR2 SQIVND (reference sequence). The CDR3 loop spans 14 amino acids. CDR3 residues: CASEIALNTGELFF. The CDR3 DNA sequence: TGTGCCAGTGAAATAGCCTTGAACACCGGGGAGCTGTTTTTT.

The V and J genes are TRBV6-6 and TRBJ2-1, with D unresolved. Germline V gene sequence: CDR1 MNHNY, CDR2 SVGAGI (reference sequence). V was pared by 5 bases and J by 7 bases, with 6 bases between. This CDR3 spans 11 amino acids. In nucleotides, the CDR3 is TGTGCCAGCAGTCTTGAGAATGAGCAGTTCTTC. It encodes CASSLENEQFF.

The chain links TRBV29-1 to TRBJ2-3, with 11 bases identical to TRBD2. CDR1 is SQVTM, CDR2 ANQGSEA, per germline. This CDR3 is built from 15 residues. Losses at the gene ends were 6 bases for V and 4 bases for J; bases not matched to a gene: 9. This chain's CDR3 is CSVGSGRAVSDTQYF. The DNA for the CDR3 is TGCAGCGTGGGTAGCGGGAGGGCCGTCTCAGATACGCAGTATTTT.

The V and J genes are TRBV5-4 and TRBJ1-1; no reliable D call. The V end was cut by 0 bases, the J end by 8 bases, with 11 bases between. Germline CDR1 and CDR2: SGHNT and YYREEE (reference sequence). This CDR3 region has 13 residues. CDR3 protein: CASSLEKHWEAFF. CDR3 DNA: TGTGCCAGCAGCTTGGAAAAACATTGGGAAGCTTTCTTT.

In the case of this clone: The sample carries other DNA sequences with the same CDR3. V gene TRBV27 combines with J gene TRBJ1-5, with a possible D match to TRBD1 (5 bases). The germline V gene encodes CDR1 MNHEY and CDR2 SMNVEV (reference sequence). Trimming took off 3 bases at V and 3 bases at J, with 9 bases between the two ends. The CDR3 spans 14 residues. The CDR3 DNA is TGTGCCAGCAGTTTCGGGACTGTCAATCAGCCCCAGCATTTT. It codes for CASSFGTVNQPQHF.

The V and J genes are TRBV13 and TRBJ1-4; 8 bases fit TRBD1. With V trimmed by 2 bases and J by 7 bases, 6 bases remained unmatched. From germline, CDR1 is PRHDT and CDR2 FYEKMQ (reference sequence). The CDR3 covers 15 residues. CDR3 region: CASSLRQGMGEKLFF. The CDR3 DNA sequence: TGTGCCAGCAGCTTAAGACAGGGGATGGGTGAAAAACTGTTTTTT.

This clone was counted a single time. The V gene is TRBV6-6, the J gene TRBJ2-1, with D uncertain. CDR1 MNHNY and CDR2 SVGAGI come from the germline V gene (reference sequence). There are 15 residues in the CDR3. V was shortened by 2 bases and J by 2 bases, with 10 bases between the two germline ends. The CDR3 sequence: CASSYMWQTYNEQFF. In DNA form, the CDR3 reads TGTGCCAGCAGTTACATGTGGCAGACCTACAATGAGCAGTTCTTC.

The chain couples TRBV28 to TRBJ1-2; D is unresolved. V gave up 6 bases and J gave up 7 bases, with 18 bases separating them. CDR1 and CDR2 (germline): MDHEN, SYDVKM. This CDR3 region has 14 residues. Here the CDR3 DNA reads TGTGCCAGCAGCCCTGGATCCGGCGAGGGTGGCTACACCTTC. Translation: CASSPGSGEGGYTF.